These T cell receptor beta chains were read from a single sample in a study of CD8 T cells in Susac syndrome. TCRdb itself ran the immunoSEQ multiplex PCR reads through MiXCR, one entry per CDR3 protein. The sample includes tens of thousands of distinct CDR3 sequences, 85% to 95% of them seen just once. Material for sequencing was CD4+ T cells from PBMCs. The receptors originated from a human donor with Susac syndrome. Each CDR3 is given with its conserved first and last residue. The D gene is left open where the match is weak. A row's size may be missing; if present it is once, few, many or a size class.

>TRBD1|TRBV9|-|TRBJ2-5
TGTGCCAGCAGCGACAGGGGTCTGGGGGAGACCCAGTACTTC
CASSDRGLGETQYF
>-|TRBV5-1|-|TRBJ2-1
TGCGCCAGCAGCTCTAGTGTTCGGCAGTACAATGAGCAGTTCTTC
CASSSSVRQYNEQFF
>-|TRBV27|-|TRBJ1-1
TGTGCCAGCTCGAGGCCAGGGTTGAACACTGAAGCTTTCTTT
CASSRPGLNTEAFF
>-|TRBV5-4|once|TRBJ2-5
TGTGCCAGCAGCTTCGAAAAGGGGGTGTGGAAGACCCAGTACTTC
CASSFEKGVWKTQYF
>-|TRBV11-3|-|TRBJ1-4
TGTGCCAGCAGCCAGGCGCCTAATGAAAAACTGTTTTTT
CASSQAPNEKLFF
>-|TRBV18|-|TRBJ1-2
TGTGCCAGCTCACCTTCACAGGGCAACTCATGGAACTATGGCTACACCTTC
CASSPSQGNSWNYGYTF
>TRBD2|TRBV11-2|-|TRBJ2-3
TGTGCCAGCAGCTTATTTTTAGCGGGGACAACCCAAGTTACTAGCACAGATACGCAGTATTTT
CASSLFLAGTTQVTSTDTQYF
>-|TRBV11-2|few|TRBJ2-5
TGTGCCAGCAGCTGGGGACCCCGCCAAGAGACCCAGTACTTC
CASSWGPRQETQYF
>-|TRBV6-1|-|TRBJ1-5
TGTGCCAGCAGTGAAAGGTGGGGGGGCGGACAGCCCCAGCATTTT
CASSERWGGGQPQHF
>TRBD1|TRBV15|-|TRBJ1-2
TGTGCCACCAGCAGAGAGTTGGGACAGATTCGTGGCTACACCTTC
CATSRELGQIRGYTF
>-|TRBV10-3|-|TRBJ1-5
TGTGCCAGCGGCGGGACCGGGCCGAGCAATCAGCCCCAGCATTTT
CASGGTGPSNQPQHF
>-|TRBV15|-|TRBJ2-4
TGTGCCACCAGCGGAGTGGGGGGTATGGGGCAAGCCAAAAACATTCAGTACTTC
CATSGVGGMGQAKNIQYF
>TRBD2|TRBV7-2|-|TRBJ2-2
TGTGCCAGCCTACGACTAGCGGGAGTCCCGGGGGAGCTGTTTTTT
CASLRLAGVPGELFF
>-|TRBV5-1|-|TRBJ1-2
TGCGCCAGCAGCTCGGGCAGGGTACCGGCTAACTATGGCTACACCTTC
CASSSGRVPANYGYTF
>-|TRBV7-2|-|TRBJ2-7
TGTGCCAGCAGCTTGGACGGGTCGGCGTCCTACGAGCAGTACTTC
CASSLDGSASYEQYF
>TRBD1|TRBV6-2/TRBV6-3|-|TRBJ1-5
TGTGCCAGCAGTTCTAGCCGACAGGGTCGACAGCCCCAGCATTTT
CASSSSRQGRQPQHF
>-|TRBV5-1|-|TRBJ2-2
TGCGCCAGCAGTCCAGTCAGGGTTGACACCGGGGAGCTGTTTTTT
CASSPVRVDTGELFF